Here is one T cell receptor beta chain with its context. Clones were sequenced by immunoSEQ multiplex PCR, and TCRdb holds only the in-frame ones, with some missing. This repertoire shows 470,000 or so clones, around four fifths found once; its top ten account for approximately 12%. The sample originates from a study of shared clonotypes between healthy human individuals. Trimming took off 5 bases at V and 7 bases at J, with 21 bases between the two ends. Germline V gene sequence: CDR1 SGHVS, CDR2 FQNEAQ. This CDR3 spans 15 amino acids. This chain joins TRBV7-8 and TRBJ2-7; D may correspond to TRBD1 or TRBD2 (5 bases each). The sequence derives from a middle-aged woman in good health. Some clones in this sample may be carry-over from other donors' samples. Sequenced: PBMCs. The CDR3 protein is CASSPTGPLSFEQYF. For the CDR3, the DNA is TGTGCCAGCAGCCCCACGGGACCCTTATCCTTTGAGCAGTACTTC.